This T cell receptor (beta chain) was observed in a study of blood T cell repertoires in COVID-19 (dated by TCRdb to 2018 to 2021). Looking at the study overall: Samples covering the acute and convalescent phases of COVID-19 were provided by collaborators in the United States, Italy and Spain. Samples came from the ongoing ImmuneRACE study (first 160 participants) plus 1,254 subjects from 6 global collaborators. The repertoires were made available in a free public database intended to serve as a resource for research on the immune response to SARS-CoV-2. The material from the prospective study consisted of cDNA or gDNA derived from T cells, B-cell-depleted T cells, or PBMCs. The sample metadata nearly always contained a de-identified subject ID, COVID-19 status, age in years and sex. HLA class I and class II types, where available, came from metadata supplied by the sample provider rather than from assay-based typing. Deeply sampled blood TCRbeta repertoires from subjects exposed to, actively infected with, or recovered from COVID-19 were included in the dataset.

Whole blood was collected in K2EDTA tubes by collaborating institutions according to the institutions' own protocols. For TCRbeta analysis, collaborator samples were shipped as frozen whole blood, as isolated PBMCs, or as DNA extracted from either sample type. What the study reported, not specific to this receptor: Clinical and demographic metadata were provided uncurated, with the amount varying by source and participant.

CDR1 and CDR2 were assigned from the germline V gene as MDHEN and SYDVKM. The CDR3 contains 10 residues, cysteine and phenylalanine counted. The kept DNA is CDR3 alone, 30 bases in frame from the first base. V and J lose 8 bases and 9 bases, and a span of 8 bases separates them. Concerning this clone: Its specific antigen is unknown. Base qualities are not at hand, and no much larger clone is one base apart.

TCRbeta CDR3 regions were amplified from genomic DNA using the immunoSEQ Assay, a bias-controlled multiplex PCR. In the paper's pipeline: The number of nucleated cells in each sample was estimated from the amplification of reference gene primers within the assay. To quantify the absolute abundance of each unique TCRbeta CDR3 rearrangement, sequence reads were collapsed and filtered. For each sample, productive Simpson clonality was calculated by taking the square root of Simpson's diversity index across productive rearrangements. Imported from immuneACCESS, the table was reduced by TCRdb to in-frame sequences with V and J called. These copies leave out some clones; in studies compared against another copy, an unresolved V gene accounts for under half, and the cause of the remainder is not known. V, J and clone size are taken as reported in that table, and D and trimming were inferred from the DNA itself. For this sample there are approximately 190,000 clones; approximately 80% appear just once. In total, the top ten clones hold less than 20% of the sample.

This receptor chain uses TRBV28 and TRBJ1-5; no D gene call is confident. This TCR was sampled from a human donor in a cohort sampled during active COVID-19. The sample consisted of peripheral blood. The DNA is TGTGCCAGCTCGGTCCGGCCCCAGCATTTT. This yields the protein CASSVRPQHF.